This passage covers 25 T cell receptor beta chains from one sample sequenced in a study of T-cell memory formation after mild COVID-19. From the 5' RACE reads, TCRdb called clonotypes with MiXCR, one entry per CDR3 protein. This sample carries about 200,000 distinct CDR3 sequences, about 9.2% of them seen once, and the ten largest clones take around 3.3%. Source material: PBMCs or a T cell subset sorted from them (not recorded which). Every receptor here comes from a man aged 18-30 years who had mild COVID-19 (a few samples of this study predate the infection). Cell type and time point are not known.

The chain employs TRBV7-6 and TRBJ2-2, with a tentative D call TRBD2 (5 bases). This CDR3 has 15 residues. V was shortened by 4 bases and J by 7 bases, with 16 bases between the two germline ends. The germline gives CDR1 SGHVS, CDR2 FNYEAQ. CDR3: CASSSPEGPRGELFF. The CDR3, as DNA: TGTGCCAGCAGCTCCCCTGAGGGCCCCCGCGGGGAGCTGTTTTTT.

The chain combines TRBV20-1 with TRBJ1-1; D possibly corresponds to TRBD1 (5 bases). Germline CDR1 is DFQATT and CDR2 is SNEGSKA (reference sequence). The CDR3 spans 12 residues. V was cut by 6 bases and J by 1 base, with 9 bases left in between. The CDR3: CSAGGANTEAFF. In DNA, the CDR3 is TGCAGTGCGGGAGGGGCGAACACTGAAGCTTTCTTT.

The gene calls are TRBV29-1 and TRBJ2-3; no clear D. The germline V gene encodes CDR1 SQVTM and CDR2 ANQGSEA. The CDR3 loop spans 14 amino acids. V lost 6 bases and J lost 0, with 13 bases in between. As DNA, the CDR3 is TGCAGCGTCCTTTTAGTAGCTAGCACAGATACGCAGTATTTT. It yields the protein CSVLLVASTDTQYF.

This chain joins TRBV6-6 and TRBJ2-3; D might be TRBD1 (6 bases). The CDR3 is 14 amino acids. V was pared by 1 base and J by 2 bases, with 7 bases between. The germline gives CDR1 MNHNY, CDR2 SVGAGI (reference sequence). For the CDR3, the DNA is TGTGCCAGCAGTTACTGGACAGACACAGATACGCAGTATTTT. Encoded protein: CASSYWTDTDTQYF.

Ten or more counts support this clonotype. One end of the junction is discordant with germline, which a read error may explain. The J gene is TRBJ1-2, the V gene TRBV5-1, with TRBD1 matching over 7 bases. Germline-derived CDR1 and CDR2 are SGHRS and YFSETQ. CDR3 length: 11 amino acids. This chain's CDR3 is CASSGMDRQAF. The CDR3 nucleotides are TGCGCCAGCAGCGGTATGGACAGGCAGGCCTTC.

There are a few counts of this clonotype. The V call is TRBV7-2, the J call TRBJ1-1; D unclear. Germline loops: CDR1 SGHTA, CDR2 FQGNSA. This CDR3 is built from 15 residues. V was shortened by 5 bases and J by 6 bases, with 19 bases between the two germline ends. The CDR3 DNA is TGTGCCAGCAGCCTCCAAACCGCGTCGATCGCTGAAGCTTTCTTT. Its translation: CASSLQTASIAEAFF. Variable domain in full (rest from reference TRBV7-2 and TRBJ1-1): GAGVSQSPSNKVTEKGKDVELRCDPISGHTALYWYRQSLGQGLEFLIYFQGNSAPDKSGLPSDRFSAERTGGSVSTLTIQRTQQEDSAVYLCASSLQTASIAEAFFGQGTRLTVV.

This clonotype was counted many times. V and J are TRBV7-3 and TRBJ2-3; 9 nucleotides agree with TRBD2. V trimming: 1 base; J trimming: 5 bases; junction bases outside the gene matches: 16. The germline CDR1 and CDR2 sequences are SGHTA and FQGTGA. The CDR3 is made up of 19 amino acids. DNA of the CDR3: TGTGCCAGCAGCTTAAAGGGACTTTTAAGCGGGGGGCTAAGAGATACGCAGTATTTT. This codes for CASSLKGLLSGGLRDTQYF.

This clonotype was counted many times. V is TRBV28 and J is TRBJ1-3; D is ambiguous. Germline V lookup: CDR1 MDHEN, CDR2 SYDVKM. The CDR3 loop spans 14 amino acids. V gave up 6 bases and J gave up 4 bases, with 13 bases separating them. The CDR3 DNA is TGTGCCAGCAGCTCGGGTCCCCTCGGAAACACCATATATTTT. Its protein is CASSSGPLGNTIYF.

The rearrangement uses TRBV18 and TRBJ2-5, with a weak D call TRBD2 (5 bases). CDR1 is KGHSH, CDR2 LQKENI, per germline. This CDR3 spans 13 amino acids. V was cut by 6 bases and J by 3 bases, with 11 bases left in between. The CDR3 DNA sequence: TGTGCCAGCTCCGCCGTTAGCGAAGAGACCCAGTACTTC. Encoded protein: CASSAVSEETQYF. Full variable domain (remainder filled in from reference TRBV18 and TRBJ2-5): NAGVMQNPRHLVRRRGQEARLRCSPMKGHSHVYWYRQLPEEGLKFMVYLQKENIIDESGMPKERFSAEFPKEGPSILRIQQVVRGDSAAYFCASSAVSEETQYFGPGTRLLVL.

In its sample, this clonotype was seen a few times. The chain is built from TRBV24-1 and TRBJ2-3; 8 positions match TRBD1. Germline trimming cut 4 bases from V and 2 bases from J; bases unmatched to any gene: 4. The CDR3 is 15 residues long. From germline, CDR1 is KGHDR and CDR2 SFDVKD. CDR3: CATSEPGQDTDTQYF. DNA for the CDR3: TGTGCCACCAGTGAGCCGGGACAGGACACAGATACGCAGTATTTT.

This clonotype showed up just a few times. CDR3 sequence (DNA): TGCGCCAGCAGCGCCGGCGGGACTAGCCGCTACGAGCAGTACTTC. It codes for CASSAGGTSRYEQYF. The chain joins TRBV5-1 to TRBJ2-7; 9 nucleotides match TRBD2. Trimming took 4 bases from V and 3 from J; bases not matched to a gene: 8. The CDR3 runs 15 residues. Germline CDR1 is SGHRS and CDR2 is YFSETQ. Supplemented by reference TRBV5-1 and TRBJ2-7, the full variable domain reads KAGVTQTPRYLIKTRGQQVTLSCSPISGHRSVSWYQQTPGQGLQFLFEYFSETQRNKGNFPGRFSGRQFSNSRSEMNVSTLELGDSALYLCASSAGGTSRYEQYFGPGTRLTVT.

This clonotype was observed a few times. The chain uses TRBV7-2 and TRBJ1-2, with 11 bases that match TRBD1. V dropped 4 bases and J dropped 4; count of bases not matched to a gene: 2. Germline CDR1 SGHTA, CDR2 FQGNSA. CDR3 size: 14 residues. CDR3 amino acids: CASSWDRGSYGYTF. CDR3 sequence (DNA): TGTGCCAGCAGCTGGGACAGGGGGTCCTATGGCTACACCTTC.

The CDR3 spells CASSLEGFYTRETQYF. CDR3 bases: TGCGCCAGCAGCTTGGAGGGGTTCTATACCCGAGAGACCCAGTACTTC. The chain employs TRBV5-1 and TRBJ2-5; tentative D call: TRBD1 (5 bases). V was cut by 0 bases and J by 4 bases, with 16 bases left in between. Germline CDR1 SGHRS, CDR2 YFSETQ. This CDR3 is built from 16 residues.

This clonotype was counted between two and nine times. This chain joins TRBV30 and TRBJ2-4; D is uncertain. CDR1 is GTSNPN, CDR2 SVGIG, per germline (reference sequence). V lost 4 bases to trimming and J lost 1 base, with 11 bases between them. This CDR3 is 14 amino acids long. CDR3 region: CAWMAVGAKNIQYF. DNA of the CDR3: TGTGCCTGGATGGCAGTTGGCGCCAAAAACATTCAGTACTTC.

This clonotype was counted a few times. This chain uses TRBV6-5 with TRBJ1-5, with D possibly TRBD1 on 6 matching bases. The CDR3 covers 16 residues. V shed 8 bases and J shed 0 bases, with 17 bases lying between them. Germline CDR1 and CDR2: MNHEY and SVGAGI. Here the CDR3 DNA reads TGTGCCAGCGGTCGGTGGGGGCATGATAGCAATCAGCCCCAGCATTTT. Translated, it gives CASGRWGHDSNQPQHF.

This clonotype occurred a few times. The CDR3 spells CASSPGGFSTNEKLFF. For the CDR3, the DNA is TGCGCCAGCAGCCCCGGAGGGTTTTCGACTAATGAAAAACTGTTTTTT. This chain links TRBV5-1 with TRBJ1-4, with D hard to call. Germline V gene lookup returns CDR1 SGHRS and CDR2 YFSETQ. Trimming left V 4 bases short and J 2 bases short, with 15 bases between. This CDR3 spans 16 amino acids.

This clonotype was detected ten times or more. CDR3 loop: CASSLGGRGQSSYNEQFF. The CDR3 nucleotides are TGTGCCAGCAGCTTAGGCGGCAGGGGGCAATCCTCCTACAATGAGCAGTTCTTC. J is TRBJ2-1 and V is TRBV7-2, with TRBD1 matching 8 bases. CDR1 and CDR2 from the germline V gene are SGHTA and FQGNSA. V was clipped by 1 base and J by 0 bases; unmatched bases: 8. The CDR3 has 18 residues.

This clonotype was recorded a few times. The CDR3: CASSPSTSGMGTDTQYF. The CDR3 DNA follows: TGTGCCAGCAGCCCGTCGACTAGCGGGATGGGAACAGATACGCAGTATTTT. The V gene is TRBV7-9, the J gene TRBJ2-3; TRBD2 aligns across 11 bases. This CDR3 region has 17 residues. Trimming at V came to 5 bases and at J to 3 bases, leaving 10 bases not matched to a gene. From germline, CDR1 is SEHNR and CDR2 FQNEAQ (reference sequence).

This clonotype has more than one count but fewer than ten. The chain has TRBV29-1 and TRBJ2-5, with 12 bases identical to TRBD2. Germline trimming cut 7 bases from V and 2 bases from J; bases unmatched to any gene: 11. CDR3 size: 16 residues. In germline, CDR1 is SQVTM, CDR2 ANQGSEA. The CDR3 coding sequence is TGCAGCGCCCTTGGCGGGACTAGCGGGCTACAAGAGACCCAGTACTTC. It is translated as CSALGGTSGLQETQYF.

The chain couples TRBV11-2 to TRBJ2-3, with TRBD2 as a possible D gene (7 bases). Germline V gene sequence: CDR1 SGHAT, CDR2 FQNNGV. Trimming took 5 bases from V and 3 from J, leaving 21 bases between them. This CDR3 is 17 amino acids long. The CDR3 region is CASSPIRRGAHTDTQYF. DNA for the CDR3: TGTGCCAGCAGCCCGATTCGTCGGGGGGCTCATACAGATACGCAGTATTTT.

This clonotype was recorded at least ten times. This chain connects TRBV3-1 to TRBJ2-5; 9 nucleotides align to TRBD2. Germline V CDR1 and CDR2: LGHDT, YNNKEL (reference sequence). CDR3 length equals 15 residues. Trimming removed 7 bases from V and 1 base from J; junction bases left unmatched: 7. The CDR3 sequence is CASTKSGRFQETQYF. DNA for the CDR3: TGTGCCAGCACCAAAAGCGGGAGGTTCCAAGAGACCCAGTACTTC.

This clonotype was seen more than once but under ten times. The V gene is TRBV12-3 or TRBV12-4, the J gene TRBJ2-3, with 11 bases aligning to TRBD2. V gave up 2 bases and J gave up 5 bases; unmatched junction bases: 6. The CDR3 covers 16 residues. The CDR3 sequence: CASSLWLAGGGDTQYF. The CDR3 nucleotides read TGTGCCAGCAGTTTATGGCTAGCGGGGGGAGGAGATACGCAGTATTTT.

This clonotype has ten or more counts. The chain has TRBV20-1 and TRBJ2-1; 9 nucleotides align to TRBD2. Germline V CDR1 and CDR2: DFQATT, SNEGSKA (reference sequence). With V trimmed by 5 bases and J by 4 bases, 12 bases remained unmatched. The CDR3 length is 16 residues. The CDR3 is CSASPIAGASYNEQFF. The CDR3 nucleotides are TGCAGTGCTTCCCCTATAGCGGGGGCAAGTTACAATGAGCAGTTCTTC.

The chain links TRBV20-1 to TRBJ1-4; D gene unclear. Trimming took off 6 bases at V and 5 bases at J, with 13 bases between the two ends. CDR3 size: 13 residues. Germline V gene data show CDR1 as DFQATT and CDR2 as SNEGSKA (reference sequence). CDR3 residues: CSAREGLNEKLFF. In DNA form, the CDR3 reads TGCAGTGCCCGGGAGGGTTTAAATGAAAAACTGTTTTTT.

This clonotype was recorded a few times. The chain couples TRBV10-3 to TRBJ2-5; tentative D call: TRBD1 (7 bases). Germline CDR1 ENHRY, CDR2 SYGVKD. The ends were cut back, 3 bases at V and 5 bases at J, with 25 bases in the middle. CDR3 length: 18 amino acids. The CDR3 here is CAISDLDGGQGDGETQYF. In DNA, the CDR3 is TGTGCCATCAGTGACCTCGACGGAGGGCAGGGGGACGGGGAGACCCAGTACTTC.